The 10 T cell receptor beta chains given below trace back to one sample, sequenced in a study of cytomegalovirus exposure and HLA in healthy donors. PCR amplification relied on 60 Vbeta primers (plus 13 Jbeta primers). Profiling relied on immunoSEQ multiplex PCR, and the TCRdb table lists in-frame clones only, not all of them. The sample has more than 150,000 clones, 78% seen once. Sample: PBMCs. The source is a woman in her twenties or thirties in good health and CMV-seropositive.

The rearrangement joins TRBV19 to TRBJ1-2; TRBD1 aligns across 8 bases. Germline V gene sequence: CDR1 LNHDA, CDR2 SQIVND (reference sequence). Trimming removed 5 bases from V and 5 bases from J; junction bases left unmatched: 4. CDR3 length: 13 residues. DNA for the CDR3: TGTGCCAGTAGTTCTACAGGGGGATATGGCTACACCTTC. Translating gives CASSSTGGYGYTF.

The chain combines TRBV11-2 with TRBJ1-1; 9 nucleotides align to TRBD1. Trimming removed 4 bases from V and 1 base from J; junction bases left unmatched: 4. Germline V gene data show CDR1 as SGHAT and CDR2 as FQNNGV. This CDR3 is 15 amino acids long. CDR3 sequence reads: CASSSYRGPNTEAFF. The DNA of the CDR3 is TGTGCCAGCAGCTCCTACAGGGGGCCGAACACTGAAGCTTTCTTT.

This sequence joins TRBV6-1 and TRBJ2-7; 9 nucleotides line up with TRBD1. CDR3 length equals 14 residues. Germline V gives CDR1 MNHNS, CDR2 SASEGT. V shed 3 bases, J shed 7 bases, and the junction held 7 bases outside the gene matches. The CDR3: CASSEGQGPNEQYF. The CDR3 nucleotides read TGTGCCAGCAGTGAGGGACAGGGCCCGAATGAGCAGTACTTC.

This chain joins TRBV7-2 and TRBJ2-1, with D unresolved. Trimming shortened V by 3 bases and J by 7 bases, and 13 bases separated the two germline ends. The CDR3 contains 14 residues. Looked up from germline, CDR1 is SGHTA and CDR2 is FQGNSA. As DNA, the CDR3 is TGTGCCAGCAGCTTTGGGCAGGTTCTAAATGAGCAGTTCTTC. Translation gives CASSFGQVLNEQFF.

The chain joins TRBV6-5 to TRBJ1-2; D call uncertain. The V end was cut by 4 bases, the J end by 2 bases, with 17 bases between. Germline CDR1 reads MNHEY; CDR2 reads SVGAGI. This CDR3 region has 16 residues. The CDR3 bases are TGTGCCAGCAGTTTAGGCAGGCTAATAACAAACTATGGCTACACCTTC. Residues: CASSLGRLITNYGYTF.

This clone was recorded once. This chain connects TRBV7-2 to TRBJ2-2; a possible D gene is TRBD2 (6 bases). Trimming cost V 4 bases and J 3 bases, with 9 bases left between them. Germline CDR1 and CDR2: SGHTA and FQGNSA. The CDR3 length is 14 residues. CDR3: CASSSGLYTGELFF. CDR3 nucleotide sequence: TGTGCCAGCAGCTCGGGACTTTACACCGGGGAGCTGTTTTTT.

The chain couples TRBV5-1 to TRBJ2-1, with 9 bases that match TRBD2. After removal of 0 bases from V and 0 bases from J, the junction contained 19 bases not matched to a gene. This CDR3 comprises 22 residues. The germline V gene encodes CDR1 SGHRS and CDR2 YFSETQ. In DNA, the CDR3 is TGCGCCAGCAGCTTGGTACCGCGGCAGCGGGAGGCATCTACGAGCTCCTACAATGAGCAGTTCTTC. Translation gives CASSLVPRQREASTSSYNEQFF. The entire variable domain, with the rest obtained from reference TRBV5-1 and TRBJ2-1, is as follows: KAGVTQTPRYLIKTRGQQVTLSCSPISGHRSVSWYQQTPGQGLQFLFEYFSETQRNKGNFPGRFSGRQFSNSRSEMNVSTLELGDSALYLCASSLVPRQREASTSSYNEQFFGPGTRLTVL.

The chain couples TRBV28 to TRBJ2-1; the match to TRBD1 covers 10 bases. Germline CDR1 is MDHEN and CDR2 is SYDVKM. V trimming: 7 bases; J trimming: 7 bases; junction bases outside the gene matches: 10. There are 15 residues in the CDR3. This chain's CDR3 is CASTRDRGPGNEQFF. CDR3 sequence (DNA): TGTGCCAGCACCCGGGACAGGGGCCCAGGGAATGAGCAGTTCTTC.

Notes on this clone: Its ends do not fully match the called genes, so a read error is possible. The CDR3 nucleotides are TGTGCTAGCAGCCATGGACAGGGAACCGGGGAGCTGTTTTTT. Its translation is CASSHGQGTGELFF. J is TRBJ2-2 and V is TRBV7-7; 8 nucleotides agree with TRBD1. The CDR3 consists of 14 residues. Germline V gene sequence: CDR1 SSHAT, CDR2 FNYEAQ (reference sequence).

The genes are TRBV10-1 and TRBJ1-1; 7 bases fit TRBD1. This CDR3 is 14 amino acids long. Germline V gene sequence: CDR1 WNHNN, CDR2 SYGVQD (reference sequence). V lost 6 bases and J lost 1; bases outside the gene matches: 5. CDR3: CASRATGPNTEAFF. The CDR3 DNA sequence: TGCGCCAGCAGAGCGACAGGGCCGAACACTGAAGCTTTCTTT.